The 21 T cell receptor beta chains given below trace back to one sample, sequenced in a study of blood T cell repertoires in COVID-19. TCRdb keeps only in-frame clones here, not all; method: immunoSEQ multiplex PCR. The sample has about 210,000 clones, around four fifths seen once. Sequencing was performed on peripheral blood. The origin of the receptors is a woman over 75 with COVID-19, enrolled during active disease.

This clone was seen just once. CDR3 region: CASSLGQGAYNEQFF. In DNA form, the CDR3 reads TGTGCCAGCAGCTTAGGACAGGGGGCCTACAATGAGCAGTTCTTC. J is TRBJ2-1 and V is TRBV11-2; 9 bases are a match to TRBD1. Germline values: CDR1 SGHAT, CDR2 FQNNGV. There are 15 residues in the CDR3. Trimming cost V 1 base and J 2 bases; bases outside gene matches: 0.

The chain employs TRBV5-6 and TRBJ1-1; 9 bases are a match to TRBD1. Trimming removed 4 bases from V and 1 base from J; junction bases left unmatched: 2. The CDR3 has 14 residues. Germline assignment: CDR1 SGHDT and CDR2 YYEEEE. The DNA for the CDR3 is TGTGCCAGCAGCGTGGGACAGGGGAACACTGAAGCTTTCTTT. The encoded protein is CASSVGQGNTEAFF.

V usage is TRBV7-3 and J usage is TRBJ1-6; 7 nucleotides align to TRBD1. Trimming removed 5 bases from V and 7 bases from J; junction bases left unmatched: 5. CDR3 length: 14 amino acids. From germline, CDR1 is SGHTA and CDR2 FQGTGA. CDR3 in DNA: TGTGCCAGCAGCCACGGGACAGACAATTCACCCCTCCACTTT. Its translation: CASSHGTDNSPLHF.

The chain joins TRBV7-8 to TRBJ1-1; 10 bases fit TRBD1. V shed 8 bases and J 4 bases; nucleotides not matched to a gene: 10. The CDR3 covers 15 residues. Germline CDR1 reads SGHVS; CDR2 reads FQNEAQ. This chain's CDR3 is CASGGDRGGGTEAFF. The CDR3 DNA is TGTGCCAGCGGGGGGGACAGGGGAGGAGGCACTGAAGCTTTCTTT.

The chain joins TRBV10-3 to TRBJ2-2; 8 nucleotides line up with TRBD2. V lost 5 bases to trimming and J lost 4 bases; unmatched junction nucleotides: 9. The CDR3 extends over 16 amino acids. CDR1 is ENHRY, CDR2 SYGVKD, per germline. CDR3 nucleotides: TGTGCCATCAGTCTGAACGACGGACTAGCCACCGGGGAGCTGTTTTTT. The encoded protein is CAISLNDGLATGELFF.

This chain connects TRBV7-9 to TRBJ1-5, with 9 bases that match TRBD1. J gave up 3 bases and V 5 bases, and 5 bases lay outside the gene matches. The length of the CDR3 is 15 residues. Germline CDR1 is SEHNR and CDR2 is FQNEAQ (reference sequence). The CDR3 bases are TGTGCCAGCAGCCGGACAGGGGTATCCAATCAGCCCCAGCATTTT. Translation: CASSRTGVSNQPQHF. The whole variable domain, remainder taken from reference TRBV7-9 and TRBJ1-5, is DTGVSQNPRHKITKRGQNVTFRCDPISEHNRLYWYRQTLGQGPEFLTYFQNEAQLEKSRLLSDRFSAERPKGSFSTLEIQRTEQGDSAMYLCASSRTGVSNQPQHFGDGTRLSIL.

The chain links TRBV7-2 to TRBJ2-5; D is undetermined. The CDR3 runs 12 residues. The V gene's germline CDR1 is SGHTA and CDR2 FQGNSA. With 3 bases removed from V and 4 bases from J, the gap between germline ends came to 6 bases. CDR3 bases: TGTGCCAGCAGCTTGCTAGTAGAGACCCAGTACTTC. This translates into CASSLLVETQYF.

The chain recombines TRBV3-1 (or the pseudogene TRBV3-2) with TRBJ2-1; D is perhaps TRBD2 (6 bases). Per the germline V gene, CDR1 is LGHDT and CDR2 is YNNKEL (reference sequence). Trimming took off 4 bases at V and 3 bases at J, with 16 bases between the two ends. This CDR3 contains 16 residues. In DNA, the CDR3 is TGTGCCAGCAGCCCACTCAGTGGGGGGAACTACAATGAGCAGTTCTTC. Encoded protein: CASSPLSGGNYNEQFF.

CDR3 bases: TGTGCCAGCAGCACCACCGGGACGGGGGACTACGAGCAGTACTTC. Protein: CASSTTGTGDYEQYF. The chain carries TRBV7-6 and TRBJ2-7, with D maybe TRBD2 (6 bases). Germline V lookup: CDR1 SGHVS, CDR2 FNYEAQ. This CDR3 is built from 15 residues. Trimming took 5 bases from V and 3 from J, leaving 17 bases between them.

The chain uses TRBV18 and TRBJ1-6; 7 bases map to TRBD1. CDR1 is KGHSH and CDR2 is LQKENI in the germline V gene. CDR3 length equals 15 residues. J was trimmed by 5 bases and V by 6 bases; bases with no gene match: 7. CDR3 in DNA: TGTGCCAGCTCCCCGGACAGGAATAATAATTCACCCCTCCACTTT. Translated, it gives CASSPDRNNNSPLHF.

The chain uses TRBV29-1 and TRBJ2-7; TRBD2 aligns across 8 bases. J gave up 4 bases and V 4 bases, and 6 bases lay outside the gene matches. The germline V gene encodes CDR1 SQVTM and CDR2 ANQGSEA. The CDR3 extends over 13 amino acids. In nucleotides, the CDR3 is TGCAGCGTTGTTCGGGGGGGAGGTTACGAGCAGTACTTC. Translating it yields CSVVRGGGYEQYF.

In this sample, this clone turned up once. The CDR3 reads CASSSWRPGVVGQEETQYF. CDR3 in DNA: TGCGCCAGCAGCTCCTGGCGGCCGGGGGTGGTTGGACAAGAAGAGACCCAGTACTTC. This chain joins TRBV4-3 and TRBJ2-5; D is possibly TRBD2 (6 bases). The CDR3 covers 19 residues. V dropped 5 bases and J dropped 3 bases, with 28 bases sitting between them. Germline CDR1 LGHNA, CDR2 YSLEER.

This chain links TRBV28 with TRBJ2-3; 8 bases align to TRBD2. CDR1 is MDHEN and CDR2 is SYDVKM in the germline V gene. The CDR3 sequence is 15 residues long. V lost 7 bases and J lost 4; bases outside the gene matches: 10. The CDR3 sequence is CASINGGAWADTQYF. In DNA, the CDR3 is TGTGCCAGCATCAACGGGGGGGCCTGGGCAGATACGCAGTATTTT.

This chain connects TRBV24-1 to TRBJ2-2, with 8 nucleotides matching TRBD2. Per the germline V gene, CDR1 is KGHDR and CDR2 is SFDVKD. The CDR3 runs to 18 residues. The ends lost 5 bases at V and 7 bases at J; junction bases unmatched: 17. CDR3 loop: CATSGESGGEPRVGELFF. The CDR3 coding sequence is TGTGCCACCAGTGGTGAATCCGGGGGGGAGCCCCGAGTCGGGGAGCTGTTTTTT.

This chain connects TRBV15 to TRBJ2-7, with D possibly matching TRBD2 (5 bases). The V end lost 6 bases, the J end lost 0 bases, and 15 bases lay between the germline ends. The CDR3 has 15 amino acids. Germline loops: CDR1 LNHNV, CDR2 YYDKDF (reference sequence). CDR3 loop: CATSGSVSPSYEQYF. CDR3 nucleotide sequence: TGTGCCACCAGTGGGAGTGTCTCGCCCTCCTACGAGCAGTACTTC.

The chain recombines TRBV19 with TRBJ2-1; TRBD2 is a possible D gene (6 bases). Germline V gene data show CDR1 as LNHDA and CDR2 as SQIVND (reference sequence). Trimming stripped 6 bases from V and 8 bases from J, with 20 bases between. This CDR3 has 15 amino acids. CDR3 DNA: TGTGCCAGTAGCCTAGGGGAGGCAGGCGCGGATGAGCAGTTCTTC. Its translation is CASSLGEAGADEQFF.

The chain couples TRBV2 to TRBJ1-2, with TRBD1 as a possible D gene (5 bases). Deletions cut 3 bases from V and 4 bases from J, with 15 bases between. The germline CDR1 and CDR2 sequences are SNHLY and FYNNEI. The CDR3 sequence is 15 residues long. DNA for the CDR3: TGTGCCAGCAGTGAGGCGGGGGGGGATTTCTATGGCTACACCTTC. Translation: CASSEAGGDFYGYTF.

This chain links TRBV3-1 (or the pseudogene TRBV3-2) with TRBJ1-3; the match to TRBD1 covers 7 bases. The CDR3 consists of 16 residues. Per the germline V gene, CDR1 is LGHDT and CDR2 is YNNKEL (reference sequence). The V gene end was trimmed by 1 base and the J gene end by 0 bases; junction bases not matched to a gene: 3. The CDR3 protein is CASSQGGQHSGNTIYF. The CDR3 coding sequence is TGTGCCAGCAGCCAAGGGGGACAGCACTCTGGAAACACCATATATTTT.

The CDR3 DNA reads as TGTGCCACCAGTGATGCGGGACTAGTCGGCACAGATACGCAGTATTTT. Amino acid sequence: CATSDAGLVGTDTQYF. This chain connects TRBV24-1 to TRBJ2-3, with TRBD2 matching over 8 bases. The V gene's germline CDR1 is KGHDR and CDR2 SFDVKD. The V segment lost 3 bases and the J segment 1 base; nucleotides outside the gene matches: 5. The CDR3 spans 16 residues.

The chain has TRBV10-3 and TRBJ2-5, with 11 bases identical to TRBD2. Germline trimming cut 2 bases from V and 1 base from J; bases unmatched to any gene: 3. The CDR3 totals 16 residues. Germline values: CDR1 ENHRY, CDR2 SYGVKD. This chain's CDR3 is CAISEGLAGPQETQYF. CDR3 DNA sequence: TGTGCCATCAGTGAGGGACTAGCGGGCCCCCAAGAGACCCAGTACTTC.

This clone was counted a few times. The CDR3 sequence: CASSLRQVNEKLFF. The CDR3 DNA sequence: TGTGCCAGCAGCCTTCGACAGGTTAATGAAAAACTGTTTTTT. This sequence joins TRBV3-1 (or the pseudogene TRBV3-2) and TRBJ1-4, with D possibly being TRBD1 (6 bases). CDR3 length: 14 amino acids. Germline V gene lookup returns CDR1 LGHDT and CDR2 YNNKEL (reference sequence). V was pared by 4 bases and J by 4 bases, with 10 bases between.